This section outlines one T cell receptor (beta chain) sequence together with its context. These data originate in a study of blood T cell repertoires in COVID-19. At the level of the study: The samples span acute and convalescent COVID-19 from the United States, Italy and Spain. T cells, B-cell-depleted T cells, or PBMCs provided the cDNA or gDNA that served as material.

Original data processing: It was from reference gene primer amplification that nucleated cell counts were estimated. The repertoire was sequenced with immunoSEQ multiplex PCR; TCRdb's copy has only in-frame clones and lacks some. D and trimming come from the DNA, and the V and J calls and clone size come from that table. The sample has about 260,000 clones; roughly 87% are singletons. CDR1 and CDR2 from the germline V gene are SGHDT and YYEEEE. The CDR3 spans 15 residues. V lost 4 bases to trimming and J lost 0 bases, with 10 bases between them. Sequencing input: peripheral blood. The chain is built from TRBV5-6 and TRBJ1-4; TRBD1 might be the D (6 bases). The receptor comes from a human donor in a cohort sampled during active COVID-19. The CDR3 nucleotides are TGTGCCAGCAGCCTATGGACAGCAACTAATGAAAAACTGTTTTTT. It encodes CASSLWTATNEKLFF.